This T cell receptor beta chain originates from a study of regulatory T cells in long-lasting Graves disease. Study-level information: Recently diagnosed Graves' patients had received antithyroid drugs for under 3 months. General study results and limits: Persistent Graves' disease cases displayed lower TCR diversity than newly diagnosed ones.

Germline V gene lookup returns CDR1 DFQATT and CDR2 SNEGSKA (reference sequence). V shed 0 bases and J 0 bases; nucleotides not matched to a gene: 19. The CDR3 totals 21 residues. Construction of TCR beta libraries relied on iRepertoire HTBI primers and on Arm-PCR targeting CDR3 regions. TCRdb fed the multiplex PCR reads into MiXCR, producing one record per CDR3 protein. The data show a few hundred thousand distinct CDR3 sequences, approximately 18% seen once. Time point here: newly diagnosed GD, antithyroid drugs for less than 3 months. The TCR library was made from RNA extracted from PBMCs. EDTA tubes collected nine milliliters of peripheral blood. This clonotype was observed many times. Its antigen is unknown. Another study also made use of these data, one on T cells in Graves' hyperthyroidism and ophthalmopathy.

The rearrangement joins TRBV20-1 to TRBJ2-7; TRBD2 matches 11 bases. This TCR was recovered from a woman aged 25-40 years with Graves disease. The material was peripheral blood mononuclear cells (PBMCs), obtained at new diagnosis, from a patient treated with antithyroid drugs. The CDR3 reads CSARDLGVGLAGGWSSYEQYF. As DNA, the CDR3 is TGCAGTGCTAGAGATCTGGGAGTCGGGCTAGCGGGGGGCTGGAGCTCCTACGAGCAGTACTTC.